This passage covers 18 T cell receptor beta chains from one sample sequenced in a study of blood T cells in healthy people across ages. The use of a sample-barcoded 5' primer and a J-beta primer mix characterized a second PCR of about 7 to 12 cycles. One entry per CDR3 protein results from TCRdb running MiXCR on the 5' RACE reads. Counted here are some 320,000 distinct CDR3 sequences, 25% to 30% occurring once; the ten biggest clones make up 25% to 35%. The sequenced sample consisted of blood. The receptors come from a woman between 70 and 85 years old in good health.

The chain carries TRBV6-2 or TRBV6-3 and TRBJ1-5; D is undetermined. There are 18 residues in the CDR3. The V gene lost 2 bases and the J gene lost 2 bases, with 19 bases spanning the gap. Per the germline V gene, CDR1 is MNHEY and CDR2 is SVGEGT. CDR3 loop: CASSYEGLGMHGNQPQHF. CDR3 DNA sequence: TGTGCCAGCAGTTACGAAGGCCTCGGGATGCATGGCAATCAGCCCCAGCATTTT.

This chain uses TRBV7-8 with TRBJ2-5; D perhaps matches TRBD1 (6 bases). With 6 bases removed from V and 5 bases from J, the gap between germline ends came to 16 bases. The CDR3 sequence is 14 residues long. Germline V gene lookup returns CDR1 SGHVS and CDR2 FQNEAQ. The CDR3 reads CASRRTGLRETQYF. The CDR3 DNA is TGTGCCAGCAGACGTACAGGGTTACGGGAGACCCAGTACTTC.

This clonotype was picked up a small number of times. The rearrangement uses TRBV9 and TRBJ2-1; TRBD1 matches 8 bases. V lost 1 base, J lost 9 bases, and 6 bases stayed unmatched. The CDR3 is made up of 14 amino acids. Per germline, CDR1 SGDLS and CDR2 YYNGEE. CDR3 DNA: TGTGCCAGCAGCGTACTGGACAGGGAAGTTGAGCAGTTCTTC. This codes for CASSVLDREVEQFF.

Of note for this clonotype: Germline and junction disagree at one end, which may indicate a read error. The V gene is TRBV28, the J gene TRBJ2-3, with 7 bases that match TRBD2. This CDR3 has 15 residues. CDR1 and CDR2 from the germline V gene are MDHEN and SYDVKM. DNA of the CDR3: TGTGCCAGCAGTTCCGGCGGGAGCATTTCAGATATGCAGTATTTT. Protein: CASSSGGSISDMQYF.

This clonotype was counted only a few times. The V call is TRBV5-4, the J call TRBJ2-5, with unresolved D. The CDR3 contains 13 residues. Germline lookup yields CDR1 SGHNT and CDR2 YYREEE (reference sequence). Trimming took off 7 bases at V and 0 bases at J, with 10 bases between the two ends. DNA for the CDR3: TGTGCCAGCCACAAGGAGAACCAAGAGACCCAGTACTTC. It specifies CASHKENQETQYF.

The chain recombines TRBV3-1 with TRBJ1-4, with D perhaps TRBD1 (5 bases). There are 16 residues in the CDR3. CDR1 is LGHDT and CDR2 is YNNKEL in the germline V gene (reference sequence). V lost 2 bases and J lost 3, with 13 bases in between. In nucleotides, the CDR3 is TGTGCCAGCAGCCAAACCCTGGGACGGCCTAATGAAAAACTGTTTTTT. Its protein product is CASSQTLGRPNEKLFF.

This chain links TRBV5-1 with TRBJ2-5; TRBD1 might be the D (6 bases). V was cut by 5 bases and J by 4 bases, with 12 bases left in between. CDR1 is SGHRS, CDR2 YFSETQ, per germline. The CDR3 contains 13 residues. The CDR3 region is CASSLQGTETQYF. DNA of the CDR3: TGCGCCAGCAGTCTACAGGGAACAGAGACCCAGTACTTC.

The chain couples TRBV4-3 to TRBJ2-4; a possible D gene is TRBD2 (6 bases). Trimming removed 4 bases from V and 8 bases from J, with 15 bases in between. The CDR3 length is 14 residues. Germline V gives CDR1 LGHNA, CDR2 YSLEER. CDR3 loop: CASSPIATGDIQYF. CDR3 DNA: TGCGCCAGCAGCCCCATCGCCACGGGAGACATTCAGTACTTC.

The chain joins TRBV20-1 to TRBJ1-5; 9 positions agree with TRBD1. This CDR3 has 14 residues. The ends lost 6 bases at V and 4 bases at J; junction bases unmatched: 7. The germline V gene has CDR1 DFQATT and CDR2 SNEGSKA (reference sequence). The chain's CDR3 is CSAFTGTGNQPQHF. CDR3 nucleotide sequence: TGCAGTGCGTTTACCGGGACAGGGAATCAGCCCCAGCATTTT.

This sequence joins TRBV3-1 and TRBJ2-5; 7 positions match TRBD1. The DNA matches TRBJ2-7 better at its end, which makes the J call doubtful. The CDR3 has 14 residues. Germline V gene data show CDR1 as LGHDT and CDR2 as YNNKEL (reference sequence). CDR3 loop: CASSLRTGTYEQYF. Written as DNA, the CDR3 is TGTGCCAGCAGCCTCCGGACAGGAACCTACGAGCAGTACTTC.

This sequence joins TRBV4-1 and TRBJ1-4; a possible D gene is TRBD1 (5 bases). The CDR3 contains 15 residues. V lost 1 base, J lost 8 bases, and 14 bases lay in between. Per germline, CDR1 MGHRA and CDR2 YSYEKL. The CDR3 DNA reads TGCGCCAGCAGCCAAGTGGGGGGTTGGAAAGAAAAACTGTTTTTT. As protein: CASSQVGGWKEKLFF.

This rearrangement joins TRBV10-3 to TRBJ2-7; D is perhaps TRBD2 (5 bases). Trimming stripped 4 bases from V and 2 bases from J, with 9 bases between. There are 13 residues in the CDR3. Germline V CDR1 and CDR2: ENHRY, SYGVKD. CDR3 sequence reads: CAISGGFAYEQYF. For the CDR3, the DNA is TGTGCCATCAGTGGAGGGTTTGCCTACGAGCAGTACTTC.

This clonotype turned up a few times. This chain connects TRBV24-1 to TRBJ2-1, with D possibly being TRBD1 (6 bases). Trimming removed 3 bases at V and 12 bases at J, with 23 bases between. Germline V gives CDR1 KGHDR, CDR2 SFDVKD. This CDR3 has 16 residues. The CDR3, as DNA: TGTGCCACCAGTGATCCCTCTGGGGGCCTCCCGACCCCGCAGTTCTTC. Amino acids: CATSDPSGGLPTPQFF.

V usage is TRBV7-2 and J usage is TRBJ2-1; 10 positions agree with TRBD1. V trimming: 1 base; J trimming: 8 bases; junction bases outside the gene matches: 5. The germline CDR1 and CDR2 sequences are SGHTA and FQGNSA. The CDR3 extends over 15 amino acids. In DNA, the CDR3 is TGTGCCAGCAGCTTAGGTGGGACAGGGGAGGATGAGCAGTTCTTC. It encodes CASSLGGTGEDEQFF.

The chain recombines TRBV19 with TRBJ2-5, with TRBD1 matching over 7 bases. Trimming at V came to 4 bases and at J to 5 bases, leaving 7 bases not matched to a gene. The V gene's germline CDR1 is LNHDA and CDR2 SQIVND (reference sequence). This CDR3 has 14 residues. CDR3: CASSTWDSFETQYF. For the CDR3, the DNA is TGTGCCAGTAGTACCTGGGACAGCTTCGAGACCCAGTACTTC.

This clonotype was observed a handful of times. The chain uses TRBV29-1 and TRBJ2-2; D tentatively reads TRBD1 or TRBD2 (6 bases each). The germline V gene has CDR1 SQVTM and CDR2 ANQGSEA. Trimming left V 2 bases short and J 7 bases short, with 8 bases between. The CDR3 loop spans 12 amino acids. CDR3 residues: CSVEKGGGELFF. CDR3 nucleotides: TGCAGCGTTGAAAAGGGGGGCGGGGAGCTGTTTTTT.

Only a few counts were recorded for this clonotype. This chain links TRBV5-6 with TRBJ2-5, with TRBD1 matching 10 bases. Germline V gene data show CDR1 as SGHDT and CDR2 as YYEEEE. The ends lost 3 bases at V and 4 bases at J; junction bases unmatched: 6. The CDR3 spans 15 residues. DNA for the CDR3: TGTGCCAGCAGCTCCGGGACAGGGGCGCGAGAGACCCAGTACTTC. Protein: CASSSGTGARETQYF. The full variable domain, rest sourced from reference TRBV5-6 and TRBJ2-5, is DAGVTQSPTHLIKTRGQQVTLRCSPKSGHDTVSWYQQALGQGPQFIFQYYEEEERQRGNFPDRFSGHQFPNYSSELNVNALLLGDSALYLCASSSGTGARETQYFGPGTRLLVL.

This clonotype has more than one count but fewer than ten. V gene TRBV6-4 combines with J gene TRBJ2-5, with a possible D match to TRBD2 (7 bases). TRBJ2-1 explains the end of the DNA better; the J call may be wrong. Germline-derived CDR1 and CDR2 are MRHNA and SNTAGT. The CDR3 covers 14 residues. CDR3 residues: CASSAGRGAQEQFF. The DNA of the CDR3 is TGTGCCAGCAGTGCCGGCCGGGGGGCTCAAGAGCAGTTCTTC.